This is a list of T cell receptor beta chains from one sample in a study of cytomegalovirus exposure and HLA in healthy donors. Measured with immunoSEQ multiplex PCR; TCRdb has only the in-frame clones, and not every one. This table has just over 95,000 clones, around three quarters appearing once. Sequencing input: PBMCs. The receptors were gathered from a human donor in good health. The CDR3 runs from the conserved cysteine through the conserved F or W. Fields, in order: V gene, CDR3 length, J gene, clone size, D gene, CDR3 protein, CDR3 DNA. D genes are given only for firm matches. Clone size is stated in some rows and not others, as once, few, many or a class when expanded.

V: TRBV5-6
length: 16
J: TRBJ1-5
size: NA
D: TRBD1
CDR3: CASSSYTGQGMGPQHF
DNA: TGTGCCAGCAGCTCCTACACTGGACAGGGGATGGGGCCCCAGCATTTT

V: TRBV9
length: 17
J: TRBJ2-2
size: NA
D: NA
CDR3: CASSYREDSFLAGELFF
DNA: TGTGCCAGCAGCTACAGAGAGGACAGTTTTCTAGCCGGGGAGCTGTTTTTT

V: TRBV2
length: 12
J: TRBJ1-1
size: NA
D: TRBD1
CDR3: CASSSDRGTAFF
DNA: TGTGCCAGCAGTTCGGACAGGGGGACGGCTTTCTTT

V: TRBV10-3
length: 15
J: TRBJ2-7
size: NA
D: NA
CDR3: CAISGATDGAYEQYF
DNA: TGTGCCATCAGTGGGGCGACAGACGGAGCCTACGAGCAGTACTTC

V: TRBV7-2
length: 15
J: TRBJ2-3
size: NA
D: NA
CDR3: CASSLWSRGTDTQYF
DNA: TGTGCCAGCAGCTTATGGTCCAGGGGCACAGATACGCAGTATTTT

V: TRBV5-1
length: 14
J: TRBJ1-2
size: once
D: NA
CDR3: CASSSTREQYGYTF
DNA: TGCGCCAGCAGCTCAACCCGGGAACAGTATGGCTACACCTTC

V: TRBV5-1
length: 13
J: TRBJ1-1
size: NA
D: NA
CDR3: CASSFGRDTEAFF
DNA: TGCGCCAGCAGCTTCGGCAGGGACACTGAAGCTTTCTTT

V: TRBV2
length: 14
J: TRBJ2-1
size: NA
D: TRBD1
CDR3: CASSGQGAGDEQFF
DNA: TGTGCCAGCAGCGGACAGGGGGCGGGAGATGAGCAGTTCTTC

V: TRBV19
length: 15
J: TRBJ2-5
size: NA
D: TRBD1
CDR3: CASSARQGQGETQYF
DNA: TGTGCCAGTAGTGCCCGACAGGGGCAGGGGGAGACCCAGTACTTC

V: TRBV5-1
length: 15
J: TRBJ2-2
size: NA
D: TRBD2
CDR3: CASSPRTSGTGELFF
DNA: TGCGCCAGCAGCCCGAGGACTAGCGGGACCGGGGAGCTGTTTTTT

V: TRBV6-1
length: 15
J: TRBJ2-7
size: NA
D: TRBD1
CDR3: CASTGSGGPAYEQYF
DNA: TGTGCCAGCACGGGGTCAGGGGGCCCAGCCTACGAGCAGTACTTC

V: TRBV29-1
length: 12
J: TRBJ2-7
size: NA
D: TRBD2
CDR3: CSVESPGGEQYF
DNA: TGCAGCGTTGAGAGTCCGGGGGGGGAGCAGTACTTC

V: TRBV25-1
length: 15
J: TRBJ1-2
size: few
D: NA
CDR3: CASSESGSMGYGYTF
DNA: TGTGCCAGCAGTGAATCGGGGTCTATGGGCTATGGCTACACCTTC